Included here is one T cell receptor (beta chain) sequence, with context. This clone may be a read error of a much larger clone one base away. This record comes from a study of T cells in Graves' hyperthyroidism and ophthalmopathy. Researchers amplified the TCR beta CDR3 regions from RNA transcripts. The study used the HTBI primer set for a first-round RT-PCR of the TCR CDR3. MiXCR was run by TCRdb on the multiplex PCR reads, yielding one entry per CDR3 protein. The table records 600,000 to 800,000 distinct CDR3 sequences, 35% of them present only once. Looked up from germline, CDR1 is SEHNR and CDR2 is FQNEAQ (reference sequence). The CDR3 totals 14 residues.

Material for sequencing was blood. The V gene is TRBV7-9, the J gene TRBJ1-2, with D possibly matching TRBD1 (5 bases). This TCR was recovered from a middle-aged woman with Graves' hyperthyroidism. This CDR3 reads CASSLVGGVYGCTF. In DNA form, the CDR3 reads TGTGCCAGCAGCTTGGTGGGAGGGGTCTATGGCTGCACCTTC. The full variable domain, completed using reference TRBV7-9 and TRBJ1-2, is DTGVSQNPRHKITKRGQNVTFRCDPISEHNRLYWYRQTLGQGPEFLTYFQNEAQLEKSRLLSDRFSAERPKGSFSTLEIQRTEQGDSAMYLCASSLVGGVYGCTFGSGTRLTVV.